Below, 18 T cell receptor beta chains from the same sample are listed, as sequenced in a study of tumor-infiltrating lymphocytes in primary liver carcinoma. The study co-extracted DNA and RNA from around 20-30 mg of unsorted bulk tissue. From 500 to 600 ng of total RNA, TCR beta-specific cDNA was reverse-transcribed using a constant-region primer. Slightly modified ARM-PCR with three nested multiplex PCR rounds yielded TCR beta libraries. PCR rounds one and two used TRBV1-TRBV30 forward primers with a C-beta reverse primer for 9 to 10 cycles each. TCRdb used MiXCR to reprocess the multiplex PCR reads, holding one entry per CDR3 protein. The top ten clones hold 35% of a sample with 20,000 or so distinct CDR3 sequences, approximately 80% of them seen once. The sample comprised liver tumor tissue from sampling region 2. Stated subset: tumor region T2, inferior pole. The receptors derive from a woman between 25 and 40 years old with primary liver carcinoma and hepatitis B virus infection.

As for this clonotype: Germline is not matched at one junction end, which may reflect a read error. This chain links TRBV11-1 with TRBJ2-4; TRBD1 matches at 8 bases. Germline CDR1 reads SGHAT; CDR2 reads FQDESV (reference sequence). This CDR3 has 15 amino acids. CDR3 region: CVSSLAGTGYGNQYF. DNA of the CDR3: TGTGTCAGCAGCTTAGCCGGGACAGGTTATGGCAACCAGTACTTC.

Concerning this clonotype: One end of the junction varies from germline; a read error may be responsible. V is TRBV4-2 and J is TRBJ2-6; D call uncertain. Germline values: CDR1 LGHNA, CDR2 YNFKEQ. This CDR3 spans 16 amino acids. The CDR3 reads CASSQDRIARANVMTF. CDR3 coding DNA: TGTGCCAGCAGTCAAGATAGAATCGCTCGGGCCAACGTCATGACTTTC.

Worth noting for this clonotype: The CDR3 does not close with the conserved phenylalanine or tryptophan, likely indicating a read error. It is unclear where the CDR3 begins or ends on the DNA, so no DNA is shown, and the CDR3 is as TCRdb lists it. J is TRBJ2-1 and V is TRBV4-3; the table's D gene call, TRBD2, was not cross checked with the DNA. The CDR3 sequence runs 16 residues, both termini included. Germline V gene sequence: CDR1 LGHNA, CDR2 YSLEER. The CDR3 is CASSQDAGSSYNERFL.

CDR3 coding DNA: TGCGCCAGCAGCCAAAACGTAGAGGGAGTCAGATATGAGCAGTTCTTC. Translated: CASSQNVEGVRYEQFF. The V and J genes are TRBV4-3 and TRBJ2-1, with D possibly matching TRBD2 (5 bases). The V end was cut by 2 bases, the J end by 8 bases, with 19 bases between. Germline CDR1 LGHNA, CDR2 YSLEER. This CDR3 comprises 16 residues.

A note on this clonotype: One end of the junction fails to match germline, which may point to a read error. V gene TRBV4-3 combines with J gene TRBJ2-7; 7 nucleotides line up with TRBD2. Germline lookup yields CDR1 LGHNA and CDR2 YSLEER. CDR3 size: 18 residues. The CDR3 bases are TGCACCAGCAGCCAAGATGTGACGGGGGGTTACATTAGCTACGAGCAGTACTTC. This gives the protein CTSSQDVTGGYISYEQYF.

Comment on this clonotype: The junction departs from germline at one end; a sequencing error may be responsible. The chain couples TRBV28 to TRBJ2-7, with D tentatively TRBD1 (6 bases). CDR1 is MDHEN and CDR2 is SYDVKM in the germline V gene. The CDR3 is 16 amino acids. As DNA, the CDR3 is TGTGCCAGCACTTTATCGACTGGCGGACAGCCCTACGAGCAGTACTTC. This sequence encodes CASTLSTGGQPYEQYF.

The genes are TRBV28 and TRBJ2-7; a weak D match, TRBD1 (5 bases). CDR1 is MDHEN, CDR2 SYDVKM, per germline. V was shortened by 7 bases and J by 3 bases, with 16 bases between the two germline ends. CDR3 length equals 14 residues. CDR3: CASKGNRSLYEQYF. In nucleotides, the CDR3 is TGTGCCAGCAAGGGGAACAGGAGTCTCTACGAGCAGTACTTC.

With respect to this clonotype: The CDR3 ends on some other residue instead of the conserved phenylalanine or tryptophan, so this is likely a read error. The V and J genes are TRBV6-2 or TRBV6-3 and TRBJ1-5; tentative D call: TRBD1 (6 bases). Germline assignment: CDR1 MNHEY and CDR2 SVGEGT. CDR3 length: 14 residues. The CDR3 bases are TGTATCAGCAGTAGGACAGTCGGATTTCAGCCCCAGCATATT. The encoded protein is CISSRTVGFQPQHI.

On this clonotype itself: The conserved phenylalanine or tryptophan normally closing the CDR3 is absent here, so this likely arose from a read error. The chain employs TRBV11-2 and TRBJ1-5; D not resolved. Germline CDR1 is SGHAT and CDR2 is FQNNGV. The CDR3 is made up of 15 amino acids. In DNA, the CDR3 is TGTGGCAGCAGCTTAGAGCCCTCCCCGCTTCAGCCCCAGCATTCT. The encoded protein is CGSSLEPSPLQPQHS.

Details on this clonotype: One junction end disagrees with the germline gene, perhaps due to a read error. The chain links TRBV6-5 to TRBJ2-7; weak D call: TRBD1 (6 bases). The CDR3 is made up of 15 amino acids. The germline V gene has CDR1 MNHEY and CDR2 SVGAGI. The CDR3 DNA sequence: TGCACCAACAGTTACAAGGACAGCAGCTCCTACGAGCAGTACTTC. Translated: CTNSYKDSSSYEQYF.

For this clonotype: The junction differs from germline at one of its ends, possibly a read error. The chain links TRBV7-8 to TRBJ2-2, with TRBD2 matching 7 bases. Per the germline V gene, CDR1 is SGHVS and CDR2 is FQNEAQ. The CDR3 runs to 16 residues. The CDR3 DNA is TGTGCCAGCAGCTTAGGGCGGCGGGAGAACACCGGTGAGCTGTTATTT. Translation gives CASSLGRRENTGELLF.

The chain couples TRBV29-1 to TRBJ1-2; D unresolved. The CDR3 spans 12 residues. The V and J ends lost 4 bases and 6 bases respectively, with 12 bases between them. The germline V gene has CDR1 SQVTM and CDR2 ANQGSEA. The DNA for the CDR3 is TGCAGCGTTGTCCATTGGGGAGATGGCTACACCTTC. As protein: CSVVHWGDGYTF.

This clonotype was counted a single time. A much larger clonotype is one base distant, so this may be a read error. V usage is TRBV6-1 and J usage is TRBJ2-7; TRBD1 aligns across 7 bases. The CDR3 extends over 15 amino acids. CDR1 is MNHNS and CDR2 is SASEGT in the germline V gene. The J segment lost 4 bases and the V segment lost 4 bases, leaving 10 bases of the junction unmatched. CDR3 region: CASSAQGTETYEQYF. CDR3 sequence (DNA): TGTGCCAGCAGTGCCCAGGGGACAGAAACTTACGAGCAGTACTTC.

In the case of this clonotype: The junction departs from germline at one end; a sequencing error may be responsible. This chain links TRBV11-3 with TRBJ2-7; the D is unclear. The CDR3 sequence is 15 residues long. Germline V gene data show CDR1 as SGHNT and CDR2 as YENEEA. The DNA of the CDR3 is TGTGCCATCAGCTTAGACCAGGACCTCTCATACGAGCAGTACTTC. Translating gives CAISLDQDLSYEQYF.

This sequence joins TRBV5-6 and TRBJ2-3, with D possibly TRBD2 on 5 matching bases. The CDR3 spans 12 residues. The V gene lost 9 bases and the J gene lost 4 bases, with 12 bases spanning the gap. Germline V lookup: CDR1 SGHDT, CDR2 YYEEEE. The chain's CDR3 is CANNLRADTQYF. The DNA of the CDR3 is TGTGCCAACAACTTGAGGGCAGATACGCAGTATTTT.

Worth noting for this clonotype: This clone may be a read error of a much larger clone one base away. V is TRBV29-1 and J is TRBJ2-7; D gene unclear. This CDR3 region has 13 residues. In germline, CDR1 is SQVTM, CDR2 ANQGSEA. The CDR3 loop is CNAGVLGAYEQYF. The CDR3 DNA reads TGCAACGCCGGAGTCCTCGGCGCCTACGAACAGTACTTC.

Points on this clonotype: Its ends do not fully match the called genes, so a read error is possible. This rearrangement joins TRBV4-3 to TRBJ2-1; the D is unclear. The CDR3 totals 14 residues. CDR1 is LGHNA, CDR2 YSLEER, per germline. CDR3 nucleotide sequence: TGCGCCAGCAGCCACACAGAGATGGTCGATGAGCAATTCTTC. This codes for CASSHTEMVDEQFF.

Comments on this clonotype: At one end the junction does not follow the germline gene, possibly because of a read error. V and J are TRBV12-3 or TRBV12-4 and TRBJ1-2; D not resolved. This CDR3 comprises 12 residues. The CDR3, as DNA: TGTGCCAGCAGTTATCAGAACTATGACTACACCTTC. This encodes CASSYQNYDYTF.